The 25 T cell receptor beta chains below come from one sample, sequenced in a study of blood T cell repertoires in COVID-19. Data came from immunoSEQ multiplex PCR; TCRdb stores just in-frame clones and leaves some out. The sample carries around 50,000 clones, 60% to 80% recorded once. The sequenced sample was peripheral blood. The receptors here all came from a human donor with active or convalescent COVID-19. The donor label of this sample is uncertain.

The chain has TRBV30 and TRBJ2-3; 15 bases are a match to TRBD2. The CDR3 has 13 residues. V dropped 5 bases and J dropped 8; count of bases not matched to a gene: 2. Germline CDR1 reads GTSNPN; CDR2 reads SVGIG (reference sequence). This CDR3 is CAWAGLAGGTQYF. The CDR3 DNA sequence: TGTGCCTGGGCGGGACTAGCGGGAGGTACGCAGTATTTT.

The chain is built from TRBV6-4 and TRBJ2-3; 7 bases align to TRBD2. V lost 2 bases to trimming and J lost 2 bases; unmatched junction nucleotides: 4. CDR3 length: 15 residues. CDR1 is MRHNA, CDR2 SNTAGT, per germline. CDR3 nucleotides: TGTGCCAGCAGTGACGGGAGGGCCAACACAGATACGCAGTATTTT. It specifies CASSDGRANTDTQYF.

This clone was picked up many times. V gene TRBV2 combines with J gene TRBJ2-7, with 7 bases matching TRBD2. The CDR3 loop spans 14 amino acids. Germline values: CDR1 SNHLY, CDR2 FYNNEI. V shed 7 bases, J shed 0 bases, and the junction held 6 bases outside the gene matches. The CDR3 sequence: CASTRGLVSYEQYF. The CDR3 DNA follows: TGTGCCAGCACCCGAGGACTAGTCTCCTACGAGCAGTACTTC.

This sequence joins TRBV30 and TRBJ2-2; 8 bases match TRBD1. The V gene end was trimmed by 0 bases and the J gene end by 1 base; junction bases not matched to a gene: 10. The CDR3 runs 18 residues. Germline V gene sequence: CDR1 GTSNPN, CDR2 SVGIG (reference sequence). CDR3 DNA sequence: TGTGCCTGGAGTGTGGGTTTCTGGACAGGGAGGAACACCGGGGAGCTGTTTTTT. It encodes CAWSVGFWTGRNTGELFF.

The V and J genes are TRBV11-3 and TRBJ2-7; the D gene is possibly TRBD1 (6 bases). Per germline, CDR1 SGHNT and CDR2 YENEEA. Deletions cut 1 base from V and 5 bases from J, with 12 bases between. The CDR3 runs 14 residues. For the CDR3, the DNA is TGTGCCAGCAGCTTAGGTCAGGGGCCCGACGAGCAGTACTTC. Protein sequence: CASSLGQGPDEQYF.

The rearrangement uses TRBV28 and TRBJ1-1, with no clear D. Germline V lookup: CDR1 MDHEN, CDR2 SYDVKM. The CDR3 is 11 residues long. V lost 8 bases, J lost 0 bases, and 4 bases lay in between. This CDR3 reads CASEVNTEAFF. In DNA form, the CDR3 reads TGTGCCAGCGAGGTGAACACTGAAGCTTTCTTT.

The chain couples TRBV7-9 to TRBJ1-1; D remains unclear. V was cut by 1 base and J by 7 bases, with 7 bases left in between. The CDR3 has 12 residues. The germline V gene encodes CDR1 SEHNR and CDR2 FQNEAQ (reference sequence). The CDR3: CASSLVTVEAFF. The CDR3 DNA follows: TGTGCCAGCAGCTTAGTAACGGTTGAAGCTTTCTTT. Drawing the rest from reference TRBV7-9 and TRBJ1-1, the complete variable domain is DTGVSQNPRHKITKRGQNVTFRCDPISEHNRLYWYRQTLGQGPEFLTYFQNEAQLEKSRLLSDRFSAERPKGSFSTLEIQRTEQGDSAMYLCASSLVTVEAFFGQGTRLTVV.

The chain joins TRBV5-6 to TRBJ1-1; D remains ambiguous. There are 12 residues in the CDR3. CDR1 SGHDT and CDR2 YYEEEE come from the germline V gene. Trimming shortened V by 4 bases and J by 4 bases, and 8 bases separated the two germline ends. As DNA, the CDR3 is TGTGCCAGCAGCCAATTGCGCACTGAAGCTTTCTTT. As protein: CASSQLRTEAFF.

This sequence joins TRBV21-1 and TRBJ1-5; TRBD1 is the table's D call and was not checked against the DNA. TRBV21-1 has pseudogene status. CDR3 length: 17 amino acids. The CDR3 region has the DNA TGTGCCAGCAGCAAAGTAGGTGGGGACAAGGGCAATCAGCCCCAGCATTTT. Its protein is CASSKVGGDKGNQPQHF.

The chain joins TRBV18 to TRBJ1-1; no definite D call. The CDR3 has 15 residues. The V and J ends lost 0 bases and 1 base respectively, with 9 bases between them. From germline, CDR1 is KGHSH and CDR2 LQKENI. CDR3 DNA sequence: TGTGCCAGCTCACCACCGGGCACGACGAACACTGAAGCTTTCTTT. Its protein is CASSPPGTTNTEAFF.

The chain is built from TRBV10-3 and TRBJ2-5; D gene ambiguous. Germline V gene sequence: CDR1 ENHRY, CDR2 SYGVKD. The ends were cut back, 0 bases at V and 2 bases at J, with 13 bases in the middle. The CDR3 consists of 16 residues. The CDR3 loop reads CAISESIENSQETQYF. In nucleotides, the CDR3 is TGTGCCATCAGTGAGTCAATAGAGAACAGTCAAGAGACCCAGTACTTC.

The V call is TRBV7-3, the J call TRBJ2-3; weak D call: TRBD2 (5 bases). V gave up 4 bases and J gave up 2 bases, with 13 bases separating them. The CDR3 spans 15 residues. Germline lookup yields CDR1 SGHTA and CDR2 FQGTGA. CDR3 bases: TGTGCCAGCAGCTCACCGGGATCCCCCACAGATACGCAGTATTTT. It yields the protein CASSSPGSPTDTQYF.

V usage is TRBV7-9 and J usage is TRBJ2-1, with TRBD2 matching 8 bases. After removal of 7 bases from V and 7 bases from J, the junction contained 6 bases not matched to a gene. This CDR3 has 13 amino acids. The germline V gene has CDR1 SEHNR and CDR2 FQNEAQ (reference sequence). CDR3 residues: CASNLGGGNEQFF. The CDR3 DNA reads TGTGCCAGCAACTTGGGCGGGGGGAATGAGCAGTTCTTC.

V usage is TRBV2 and J usage is TRBJ1-5; 7 bases agree with TRBD1. Looked up from germline, CDR1 is SNHLY and CDR2 is FYNNEI. Losses at the gene ends were 8 bases for V and 2 bases for J; bases not matched to a gene: 3. The CDR3 contains 13 residues. CDR3 bases: TGTGCCAGCGGGGGGACAGGCAATCAGCCCCAGCATTTT. It codes for CASGGTGNQPQHF.

This clone was seen a handful of times. The chain's CDR3 is CASTGTDLYSNQPQHF. In nucleotides, the CDR3 is TGTGCCAGCACCGGGACAGACCTTTATAGCAATCAGCCCCAGCATTTT. V and J are TRBV19 and TRBJ1-5; 7 positions match TRBD1. V gave up 9 bases and J gave up 0 bases; unmatched junction bases: 11. Germline V gene sequence: CDR1 LNHDA, CDR2 SQIVND (reference sequence). The CDR3 extends over 16 amino acids.

This sequence joins TRBV6-6 and TRBJ2-2; the match to TRBD2 covers 13 bases. V trimming: 5 bases; J trimming: 5 bases; junction bases outside the gene matches: 8. The CDR3 has 17 amino acids. The V gene's germline CDR1 is MNHNY and CDR2 SVGAGI (reference sequence). The CDR3 nucleotides read TGTGCCAGCAGTCGTCCGGGACTAGCGGGAAGGACCGGGGAGCTGTTTTTT. This translates into CASSRPGLAGRTGELFF.

The genes are TRBV3-1 (or the pseudogene TRBV3-2) and TRBJ1-4; no reliable D call. Trimming took 1 base from V and 8 from J, leaving 11 bases between them. The CDR3 has 14 residues. Germline-derived CDR1 and CDR2 are LGHDT and YNNKEL (reference sequence). The CDR3 DNA reads TGTGCCAGCAGCCAAGGGGTTACGCGGGAAAAACTGTTTTTT. This encodes CASSQGVTREKLFF.

The V call is TRBV9, the J call TRBJ2-3; D perhaps matches TRBD2 (6 bases). The germline gives CDR1 SGDLS, CDR2 YYNGEE. The CDR3 covers 14 residues. Trimming stripped 2 bases from V and 6 bases from J, with 13 bases between. The CDR3: CASSVRRDSDTQYF. CDR3 bases: TGTGCCAGCAGCGTGAGGCGGGATTCGGATACGCAGTATTTT.

V gene TRBV19 combines with J gene TRBJ2-7; TRBD1 matches 10 bases. Germline V gene data show CDR1 as LNHDA and CDR2 as SQIVND (reference sequence). V lost 8 bases and J lost 2; bases outside the gene matches: 9. CDR3 size: 15 residues. The DNA of the CDR3 is TGTGCCAGTGCCCTAGGGGGACAGGGGACCTACGAGCAGTACTTC. The encoded protein is CASALGGQGTYEQYF. The whole variable domain, remainder taken from reference TRBV19 and TRBJ2-7, is DGGITQSPKYLFRKEGQNVTLSCEQNLNHDAMYWYRQDPGQGLRLIYYSQIVNDFQKGDIAEGYSVSREKKESFPLTVTSAQKNPTAFYLCASALGGQGTYEQYFGPGTRLTVT.

The chain links TRBV6-2 or TRBV6-3 to TRBJ2-1, with 9 bases that match TRBD1. The germline V gene encodes CDR1 MNHEY and CDR2 SVGEGT. CDR3 length: 15 amino acids. Germline trimming cut 4 bases from V and 4 bases from J; bases unmatched to any gene: 5. The CDR3 spells CASSWGQGRYNEQFF. For the CDR3, the DNA is TGTGCCAGCAGTTGGGGACAGGGTCGTTACAATGAGCAGTTCTTC.

The chain is built from TRBV29-1 and TRBJ2-1, with D perhaps matching TRBD1 (6 bases). The CDR3 is 12 amino acids. V lost 6 bases, J lost 7 bases, and 13 bases lay in between. CDR1 is SQVTM and CDR2 is ANQGSEA in the germline V gene. Here the CDR3 reads CSVGAPSNEQFF. The DNA for the CDR3 is TGCAGCGTGGGGGCCCCTTCAAATGAGCAGTTCTTC.

V usage is TRBV4-3 and J usage is TRBJ2-3; 9 bases map to TRBD2. The CDR3 has 17 residues. J gave up 1 base and V 3 bases, and 8 bases lay outside the gene matches. The germline CDR1 and CDR2 sequences are LGHNA and YSLEER. The CDR3 DNA sequence: TGCGCCAGCAGCCACCACCCGGGACTAGCCGGCACAGATACGCAGTATTTT. Amino acids: CASSHHPGLAGTDTQYF.

The chain joins TRBV10-3 to TRBJ2-5; 10 bases map to TRBD2. Losses at the gene ends were 0 bases for V and 4 bases for J; bases not matched to a gene: 2. The germline gives CDR1 ENHRY, CDR2 SYGVKD. The CDR3 is 15 residues long. The CDR3: CAISESWTSGETQYF. In nucleotides, the CDR3 is TGTGCCATCAGTGAGTCGTGGACTAGCGGAGAGACCCAGTACTTC.

This chain connects TRBV25-1 to TRBJ1-2; TRBD1 aligns across 7 bases. J lost 5 bases, V lost 0 bases, and 9 bases had no gene match. This CDR3 has 16 amino acids. Germline CDR1 and CDR2: MGHDK and SYGVNS. This chain's CDR3 is CASSEYQQGGFYGYTF. CDR3 DNA sequence: TGTGCCAGCAGTGAATATCAGCAAGGGGGCTTTTATGGCTACACCTTC.

The V gene is TRBV2, the J gene TRBJ1-5, with TRBD1 identical over 9 bases. The J segment lost 5 bases and the V segment lost 6 bases, leaving 5 bases of the junction unmatched. CDR3 length: 14 residues. Germline V gene sequence: CDR1 SNHLY, CDR2 FYNNEI. CDR3 sequence: CASRVQGADQPQHF. The CDR3 bases are TGTGCCAGCAGGGTACAGGGGGCTGATCAGCCCCAGCATTTT.